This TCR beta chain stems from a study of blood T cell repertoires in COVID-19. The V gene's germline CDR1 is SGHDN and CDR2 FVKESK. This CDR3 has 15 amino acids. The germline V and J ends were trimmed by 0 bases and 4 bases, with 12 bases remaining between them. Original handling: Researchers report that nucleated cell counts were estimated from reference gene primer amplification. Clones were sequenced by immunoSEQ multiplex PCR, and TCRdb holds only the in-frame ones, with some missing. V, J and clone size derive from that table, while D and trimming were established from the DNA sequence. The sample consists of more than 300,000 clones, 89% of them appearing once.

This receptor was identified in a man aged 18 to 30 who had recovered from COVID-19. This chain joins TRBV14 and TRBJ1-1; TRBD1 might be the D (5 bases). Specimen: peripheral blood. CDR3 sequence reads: CASSQDLWGSTEAFF. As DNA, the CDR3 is TGTGCCAGCAGCCAAGATCTTTGGGGCTCCACTGAAGCTTTCTTT.